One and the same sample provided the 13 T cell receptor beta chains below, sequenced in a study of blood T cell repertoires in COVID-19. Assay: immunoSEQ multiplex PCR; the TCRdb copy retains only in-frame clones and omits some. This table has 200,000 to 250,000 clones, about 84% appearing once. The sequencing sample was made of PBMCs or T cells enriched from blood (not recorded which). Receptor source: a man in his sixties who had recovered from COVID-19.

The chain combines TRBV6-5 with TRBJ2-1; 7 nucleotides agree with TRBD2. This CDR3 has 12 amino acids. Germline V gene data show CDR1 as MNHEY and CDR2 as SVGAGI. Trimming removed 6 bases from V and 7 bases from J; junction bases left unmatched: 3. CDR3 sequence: CASRPLANEQFF. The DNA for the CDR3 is TGTGCCAGCAGGCCACTAGCGAATGAGCAGTTCTTC.

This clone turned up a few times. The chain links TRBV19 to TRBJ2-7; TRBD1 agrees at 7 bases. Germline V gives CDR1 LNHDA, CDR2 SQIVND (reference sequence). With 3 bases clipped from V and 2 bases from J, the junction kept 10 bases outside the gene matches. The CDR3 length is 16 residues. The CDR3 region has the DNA TGTGCCAGTAGTATTCTTCCCGGGACAGCGCCCTACGAGCAGTACTTC. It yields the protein CASSILPGTAPYEQYF.

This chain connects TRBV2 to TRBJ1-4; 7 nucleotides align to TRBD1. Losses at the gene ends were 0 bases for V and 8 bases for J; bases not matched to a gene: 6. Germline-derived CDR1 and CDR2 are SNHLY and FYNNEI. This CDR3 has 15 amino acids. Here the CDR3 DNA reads TGTGCCAGCAGTGAAGCAAGGGACAGTGGCGAAAAACTGTTTTTT. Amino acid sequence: CASSEARDSGEKLFF.

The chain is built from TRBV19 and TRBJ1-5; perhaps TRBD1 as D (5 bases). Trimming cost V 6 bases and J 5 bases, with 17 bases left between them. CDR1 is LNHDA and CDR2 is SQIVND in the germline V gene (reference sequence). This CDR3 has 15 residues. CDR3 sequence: CASSPSRGRDQPQHF. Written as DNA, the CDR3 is TGTGCCAGTAGCCCGTCAAGGGGCAGGGATCAGCCCCAGCATTTT. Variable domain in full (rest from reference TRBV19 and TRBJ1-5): DGGITQSPKYLFRKEGQNVTLSCEQNLNHDAMYWYRQDPGQGLRLIYYSQIVNDFQKGDIAEGYSVSREKKESFPLTVTSAQKNPTAFYLCASSPSRGRDQPQHFGDGTRLSIL.

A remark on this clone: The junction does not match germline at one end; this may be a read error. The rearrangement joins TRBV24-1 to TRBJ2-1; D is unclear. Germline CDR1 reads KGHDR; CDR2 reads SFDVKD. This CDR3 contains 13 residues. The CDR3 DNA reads TGTGCCACGACGTCCGACTCCAACAATGAGCAGTTCTTC. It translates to CATTSDSNNEQFF.

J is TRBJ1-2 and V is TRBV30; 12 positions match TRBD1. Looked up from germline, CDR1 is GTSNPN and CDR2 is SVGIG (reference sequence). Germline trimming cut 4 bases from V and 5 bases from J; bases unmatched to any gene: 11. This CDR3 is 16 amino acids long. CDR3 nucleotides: TGTGCCTGGAATCCGGGACAGGGGGCGATTAGGTATGGCTACACCTTC. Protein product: CAWNPGQGAIRYGYTF.

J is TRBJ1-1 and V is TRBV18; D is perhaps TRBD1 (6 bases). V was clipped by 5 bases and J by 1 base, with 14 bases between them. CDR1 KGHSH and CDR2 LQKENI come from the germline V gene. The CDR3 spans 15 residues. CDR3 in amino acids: CASSSKQQGNTEAFF. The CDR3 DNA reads TGTGCCAGCTCATCCAAACAACAGGGGAACACTGAAGCTTTCTTT.

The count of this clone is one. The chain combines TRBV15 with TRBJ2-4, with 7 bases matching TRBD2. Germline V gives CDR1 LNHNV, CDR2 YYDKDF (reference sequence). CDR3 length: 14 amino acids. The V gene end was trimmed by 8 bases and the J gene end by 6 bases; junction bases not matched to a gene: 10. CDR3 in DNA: TGTGCCACCCATGGCGGGGGAGTTGGAAACATTCAGTACTTC. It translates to CATHGGGVGNIQYF.

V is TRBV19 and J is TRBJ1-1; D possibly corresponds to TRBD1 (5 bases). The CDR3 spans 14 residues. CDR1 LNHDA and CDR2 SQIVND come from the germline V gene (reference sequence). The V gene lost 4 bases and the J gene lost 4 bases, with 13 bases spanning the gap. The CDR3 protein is CASSTGLGLTEAFF. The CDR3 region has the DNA TGTGCCAGTAGTACAGGGTTGGGACTCACTGAAGCTTTCTTT.

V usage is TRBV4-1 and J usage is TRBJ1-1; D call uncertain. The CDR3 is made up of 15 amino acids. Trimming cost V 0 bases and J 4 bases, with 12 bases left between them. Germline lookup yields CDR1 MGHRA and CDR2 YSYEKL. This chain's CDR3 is CASSQENRRVTEAFF. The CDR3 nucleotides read TGCGCCAGCAGCCAAGAAAACCGGAGGGTCACTGAAGCTTTCTTT.

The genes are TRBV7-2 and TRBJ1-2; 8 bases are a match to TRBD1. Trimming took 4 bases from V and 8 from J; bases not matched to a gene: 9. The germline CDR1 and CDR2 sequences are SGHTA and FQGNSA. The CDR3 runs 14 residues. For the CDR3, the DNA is TGTGCCAGCAGCTCAAGACAGGGGTTGGGCGGCTACACCTTC. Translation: CASSSRQGLGGYTF. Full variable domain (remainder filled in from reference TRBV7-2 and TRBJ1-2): GAGVSQSPSNKVTEKGKDVELRCDPISGHTALYWYRQSLGQGLEFLIYFQGNSAPDKSGLPSDRFSAERTGGSVSTLTIQRTQQEDSAVYLCASSSRQGLGGYTFGSGTRLTVV.

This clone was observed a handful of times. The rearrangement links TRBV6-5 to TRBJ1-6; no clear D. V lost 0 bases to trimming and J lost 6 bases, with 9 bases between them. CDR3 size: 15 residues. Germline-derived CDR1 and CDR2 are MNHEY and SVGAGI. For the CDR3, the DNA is TGTGCCAGCAGTTACTCGGGTCGGAGTAATTCACCCCTCCACTTT. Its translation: CASSYSGRSNSPLHF.

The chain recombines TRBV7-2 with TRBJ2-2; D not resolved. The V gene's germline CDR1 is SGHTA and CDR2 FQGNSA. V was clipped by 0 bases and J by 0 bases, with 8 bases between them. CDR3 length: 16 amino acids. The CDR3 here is CASSLAWPPNTGELFF. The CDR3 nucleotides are TGTGCCAGCAGCTTAGCCTGGCCGCCGAACACCGGGGAGCTGTTTTTT.